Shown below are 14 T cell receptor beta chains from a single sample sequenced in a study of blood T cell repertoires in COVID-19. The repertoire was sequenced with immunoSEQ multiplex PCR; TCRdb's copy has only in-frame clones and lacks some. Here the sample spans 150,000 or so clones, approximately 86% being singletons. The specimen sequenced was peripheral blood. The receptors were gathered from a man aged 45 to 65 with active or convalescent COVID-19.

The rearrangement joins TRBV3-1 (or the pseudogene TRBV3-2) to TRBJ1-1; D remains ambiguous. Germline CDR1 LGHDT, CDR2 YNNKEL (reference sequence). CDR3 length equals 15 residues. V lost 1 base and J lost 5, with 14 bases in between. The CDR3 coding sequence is TGTGCCAGCAGCCAAGGCCGGGGAACGATTACTGAAGCTTTCTTT. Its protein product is CASSQGRGTITEAFF.

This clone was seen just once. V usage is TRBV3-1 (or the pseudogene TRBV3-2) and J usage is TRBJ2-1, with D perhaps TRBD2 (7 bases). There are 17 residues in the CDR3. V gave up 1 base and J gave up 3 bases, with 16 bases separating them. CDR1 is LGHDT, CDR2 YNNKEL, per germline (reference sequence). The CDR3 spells CASSQVARGLNYNEQFF. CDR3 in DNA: TGTGCCAGCAGCCAAGTCGCGCGGGGGCTAAACTACAATGAGCAGTTCTTC.

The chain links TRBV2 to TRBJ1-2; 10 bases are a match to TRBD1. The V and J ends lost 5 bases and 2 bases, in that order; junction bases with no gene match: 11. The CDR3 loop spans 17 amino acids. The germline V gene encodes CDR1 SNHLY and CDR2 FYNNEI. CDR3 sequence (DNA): TGTGCCAGCAGTAAAAGGGACAGGGGAACTTTAAACTATGGCTACACCTTC. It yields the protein CASSKRDRGTLNYGYTF. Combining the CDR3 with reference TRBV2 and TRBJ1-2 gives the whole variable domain EPEVTQTPSHQVTQMGQEVILRCVPISNHLYFYWYRQILGQKVEFLVSFYNNEISEKSEIFDDQFSVERPDGSNFTLKIRSTKLEDSAMYFCASSKRDRGTLNYGYTFGSGTRLTVV.

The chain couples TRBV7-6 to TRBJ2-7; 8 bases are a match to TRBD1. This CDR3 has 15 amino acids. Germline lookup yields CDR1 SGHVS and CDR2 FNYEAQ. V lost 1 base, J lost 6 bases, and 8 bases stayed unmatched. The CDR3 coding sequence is TGTGCCAGCAGCTTAGGGCCAGGGGGCGAGAGCGAGCAGTACTTC. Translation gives CASSLGPGGESEQYF.

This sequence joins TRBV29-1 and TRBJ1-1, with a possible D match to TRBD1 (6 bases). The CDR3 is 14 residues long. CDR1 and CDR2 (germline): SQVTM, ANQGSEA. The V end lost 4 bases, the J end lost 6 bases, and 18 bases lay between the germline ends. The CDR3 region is CSVALLVQGSEAFF. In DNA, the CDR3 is TGCAGCGTTGCCCTTTTGGTACAGGGCTCTGAAGCTTTCTTT.

The CDR3 region is CASSRGLRVDGDEPQHF. In DNA form, the CDR3 reads TGCGCCAGCAGCCGAGGGCTGAGGGTTGACGGAGACGAGCCCCAGCATTTT. The chain couples TRBV4-3 to TRBJ1-5; D is uncertain. The germline V and J ends were trimmed by 4 bases and 8 bases, with 24 bases remaining between them. The germline CDR1 and CDR2 sequences are LGHNA and YSLEER. The CDR3 sequence is 17 residues long.

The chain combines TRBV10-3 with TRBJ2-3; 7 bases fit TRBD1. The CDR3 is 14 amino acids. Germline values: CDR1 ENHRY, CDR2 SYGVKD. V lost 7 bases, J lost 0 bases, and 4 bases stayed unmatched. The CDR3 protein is CAIMSTGSTDTQYF. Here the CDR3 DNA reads TGTGCCATCATGTCGACAGGGAGCACAGATACGCAGTATTTT.

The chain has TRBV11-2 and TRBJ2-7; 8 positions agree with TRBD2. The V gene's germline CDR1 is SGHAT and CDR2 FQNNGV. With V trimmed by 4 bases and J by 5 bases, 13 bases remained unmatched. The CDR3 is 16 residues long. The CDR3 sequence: CASSSGGASWVDEQYF. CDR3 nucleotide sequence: TGTGCCAGCAGCTCCGGGGGGGCTAGTTGGGTCGACGAGCAGTACTTC. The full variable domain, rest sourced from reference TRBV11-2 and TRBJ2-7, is EAGVAQSPRYKIIEKRQSVAFWCNPISGHATLYWYQQILGQGPKLLIQFQNNGVVDDSQLPKDRFSAERLKGVDSTLKIQPAKLEDSAVYLCASSSGGASWVDEQYFGPGTRLTVT.

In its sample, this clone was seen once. Here the CDR3 DNA reads TGTGCCATCAGTCCCGTCGATAATTCACCCCTCCACTTT. Its translation is CAISPVDNSPLHF. The chain recombines TRBV10-3 with TRBJ1-6; D remains ambiguous. The CDR3 spans 13 residues. Germline lookup yields CDR1 ENHRY and CDR2 SYGVKD. Trimming removed 5 bases from V and 5 bases from J, with 7 bases in between.

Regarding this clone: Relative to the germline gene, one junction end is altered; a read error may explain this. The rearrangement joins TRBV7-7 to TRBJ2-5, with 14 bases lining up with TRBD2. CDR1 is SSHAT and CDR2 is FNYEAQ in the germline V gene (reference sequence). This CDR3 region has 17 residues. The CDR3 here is CASSFNPGLAGEETQYF. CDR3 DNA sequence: TGTGCTAGCAGCTTCAATCCGGGACTAGCGGGAGAAGAGACCCAGTACTTC.

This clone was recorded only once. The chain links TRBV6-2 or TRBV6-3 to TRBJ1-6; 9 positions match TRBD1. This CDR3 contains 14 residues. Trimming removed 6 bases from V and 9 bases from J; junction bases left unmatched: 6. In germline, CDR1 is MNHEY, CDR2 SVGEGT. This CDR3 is CASSQGQGFSPLHF. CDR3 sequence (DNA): TGTGCCAGCAGCCAGGGACAGGGTTTTTCACCCCTCCACTTT.

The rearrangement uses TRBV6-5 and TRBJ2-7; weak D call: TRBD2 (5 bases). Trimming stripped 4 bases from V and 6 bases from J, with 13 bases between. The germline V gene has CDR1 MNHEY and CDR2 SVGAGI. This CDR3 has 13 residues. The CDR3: CASSFGDVGEQYF. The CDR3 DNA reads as TGTGCCAGCAGTTTCGGGGATGTAGGCGAGCAGTACTTC.

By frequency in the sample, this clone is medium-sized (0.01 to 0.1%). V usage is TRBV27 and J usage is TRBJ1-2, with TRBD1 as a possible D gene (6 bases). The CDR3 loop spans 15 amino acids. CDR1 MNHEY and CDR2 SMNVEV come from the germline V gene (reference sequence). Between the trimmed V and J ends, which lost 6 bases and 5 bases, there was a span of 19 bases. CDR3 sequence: CASSLKAQGIYGYTF. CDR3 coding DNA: TGTGCCAGCAGCTTGAAGGCACAGGGTATATATGGCTACACCTTC.

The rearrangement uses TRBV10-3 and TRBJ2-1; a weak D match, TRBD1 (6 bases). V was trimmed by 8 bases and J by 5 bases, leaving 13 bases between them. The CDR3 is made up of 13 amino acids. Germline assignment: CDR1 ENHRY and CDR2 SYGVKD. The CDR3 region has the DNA TGTGCCATCCGGGACACCGGCGACAATGAGCAGTTCTTC. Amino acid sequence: CAIRDTGDNEQFF.